Sequencing of this T cell receptor (beta chain) was carried out in a study of blood T cell repertoires in COVID-19. Study details: The United States, Italy and Spain supplied acute and convalescent COVID-19 samples. In each case, the material was cDNA or gDNA derived from T cells, B-cell-depleted T cells, or PBMCs.

In the source study's methods: It was from reference gene primer amplification that nucleated cell counts were estimated. Clones were sequenced by immunoSEQ multiplex PCR, and TCRdb holds only the in-frame ones, with some missing. For V, J and clone size, that table is used; D and trimming come from the DNA. Of tens of thousands of clones in the sample, roughly 87% were seen once. Trimming pared 0 bases from V and 6 bases from J, leaving 12 bases between. CDR3 size: 15 residues. Germline assignment: CDR1 MGHRA and CDR2 YSYEKL. The clonotype originates from a man aged 55-75 years with active COVID-19. The chain uses TRBV4-1 and TRBJ1-5, with D uncertain. Sample: peripheral blood. The CDR3 region has the DNA TGCGCCAGCAGCCAAGAGGCGGGGTTGGGTCAGCCCCAGCATTTT. As protein: CASSQEAGLGQPQHF.